Following are 27 T cell receptor beta chains from one sample sequenced in a study of T cell responses to AZD1222 COVID-19 vaccine (TCRdb year 2021). Explained via the paper, the time point label denotes: baseline before first vaccination. The library was prepared using the immunoSEQ multiplex PCR assay. TCRdb stores this immuneACCESS table with in-frame sequences only. Part of the clones is absent; in the studies checked, under half of the shortfall reflects unresolved V genes, and no reason is known for the rest. This sample is represented by about 150,000 clones; around 93% of them were singletons. The ten largest make up approximately 4.4% of the sample. The sample here was peripheral blood, taken on day 0 of AZD1222 vaccination. These receptors were obtained from an adult in good health.

CDR3 region: CASSPWTGGTYEQYF. CDR3 coding DNA: TGCGCCAGCAGCCCCTGGACAGGTGGAACCTACGAGCAGTACTTC. The chain links TRBV5-1 to TRBJ2-7, with 7 bases identical to TRBD1. Germline values: CDR1 SGHRS, CDR2 YFSETQ. V gave up 4 bases and J gave up 2 bases; unmatched junction bases: 9. The CDR3 runs to 15 residues.

V usage is TRBV7-8 and J usage is TRBJ2-2, with TRBD2 matching 15 bases. Trimming removed 5 bases from V and 9 bases from J; junction bases left unmatched: 10. This CDR3 spans 17 amino acids. The germline gives CDR1 SGHVS, CDR2 FQNEAQ. The CDR3, as DNA: TGTGCCAGCAGCATAAAACAGGGACTAGCGGGAGGACGGGAGCTGTTTTTT. This encodes CASSIKQGLAGGRELFF.

The chain is built from TRBV11-1 and TRBJ2-1; possible D gene TRBD1, 5 bases. Germline CDR1 SGHAT, CDR2 FQDESV (reference sequence). The V gene lost 2 bases and the J gene lost 2 bases, with 13 bases spanning the gap. CDR3 length: 16 amino acids. The CDR3 loop is CASSLRAGKTYNEQFF. DNA of the CDR3: TGTGCCAGCAGCTTAAGGGCAGGGAAGACCTACAATGAGCAGTTCTTC. The entire variable domain, with the rest obtained from reference TRBV11-1 and TRBJ2-1, is as follows: EAEVAQSPRYKITEKSQAVAFWCDPISGHATLYWYRQILGQGPELLVQFQDESVVDDSQLPKDRFSAERLKGVDSTLKIQPAELGDSAMYLCASSLRAGKTYNEQFFGPGTRLTVL.

The chain joins TRBV21-1 to TRBJ1-5. TRBV21-1 is an annotated pseudogene. The CDR3 runs to 12 residues. The CDR3 spells CASSSFKQPQHF. The DNA for the CDR3 is TGTGCCAGCAGCTCCTTTAAGCAGCCCCAGCATTTT.

The V and J genes are TRBV5-1 and TRBJ2-2; D remains unclear. The germline CDR1 and CDR2 sequences are SGHRS and YFSETQ. This CDR3 contains 19 residues. The V end was cut by 0 bases, the J end by 2 bases, with 20 bases between. The CDR3 here is CASSLAVRKRPNNTGELFF. The DNA of the CDR3 is TGCGCCAGCAGCTTGGCTGTCAGAAAACGACCTAATAACACCGGGGAGCTGTTTTTT.

The chain carries TRBV5-8 and TRBJ2-7, with TRBD1 identical over 9 bases. The CDR3 is 13 amino acids. V trimming: 6 bases; J trimming: 3 bases; junction bases outside the gene matches: 4. From germline, CDR1 is SGHTS and CDR2 YDEGEE. CDR3 nucleotide sequence: TGTGCCAGCACCCTGGGACAGGGCTACGAGCAGTACTTC. Residues: CASTLGQGYEQYF.

This sequence joins TRBV6-5 and TRBJ2-7; D gene uncertain. Germline CDR1 and CDR2: MNHEY and SVGAGI. The CDR3 covers 14 residues. Between the trimmed V and J ends, which lost 6 bases and 9 bases, there was a span of 21 bases. Written as DNA, the CDR3 is TGTGCCAGCAGAACAACCGGAGCGACATGGGGGCAGTACTTC. It is translated as CASRTTGATWGQYF.

V gene TRBV5-1 combines with J gene TRBJ1-4; D is ambiguous. Germline CDR1 and CDR2: SGHRS and YFSETQ. The CDR3 is 13 residues long. Trimming took off 10 bases at V and 0 bases at J, with 10 bases between the two ends. Here the CDR3 DNA reads TGCGCCTTAAAACCTGCAACTAATGAAAAACTGTTTTTT. Encoded protein: CALKPATNEKLFF.

The genes are TRBV5-6 and TRBJ1-5; D unclear. This CDR3 contains 12 residues. Germline values: CDR1 SGHDT, CDR2 YYEEEE. V was shortened by 3 bases and J by 9 bases, with 10 bases between the two germline ends. The CDR3 spells CASSSRPGPQHF. The DNA of the CDR3 is TGTGCCAGCAGCTCTCGTCCTGGGCCCCAGCATTTT.

The chain has TRBV15 and TRBJ1-1; D may be TRBD1 (5 bases). Trimming removed 1 base at V and 4 bases at J, with 7 bases between. The CDR3 consists of 13 residues. The V gene's germline CDR1 is LNHNV and CDR2 YYDKDF (reference sequence). This CDR3 is CATSRAGSTEAFF. The DNA for the CDR3 is TGTGCCACCAGCAGAGCAGGGAGCACTGAAGCTTTCTTT.

The J gene is TRBJ1-3, the V gene TRBV3-1 (or the pseudogene TRBV3-2); 7 bases match TRBD1. The CDR3 extends over 14 amino acids. The trim removed 5 bases at V and 7 bases at J, leaving 8 bases unmatched. The V gene's germline CDR1 is LGHDT and CDR2 YNNKEL (reference sequence). The CDR3 DNA sequence: TGTGCCAGCAGCACGACAGGGTCAGGGAACACCATATATTTT. Amino acids: CASSTTGSGNTIYF.

Of note for this clone: The junction shows a germline mismatch at one end, possibly a read error. The V and J genes are TRBV6-5 and TRBJ1-1; the D gene is possibly TRBD1 (5 bases). CDR3 length: 16 residues. Germline V gives CDR1 MNHEY, CDR2 SVGAGI. The CDR3 sequence: CASRYSGTEMNTEAFF. CDR3 nucleotide sequence: TGTGCCAGCAGATACTCAGGGACTGAGATGAACACTGAAGCTTTCTTT.

This chain connects TRBV4-3 to TRBJ2-3; D gene unclear. V lost 0 bases and J 1 base, leaving 14 bases between the germline ends. Germline values: CDR1 LGHNA, CDR2 YSLEER. CDR3 length equals 17 residues. The CDR3 DNA follows: TGCGCCAGCAGCCAAGAGGCGGCGCCCCCTGGCACAGATACGCAGTATTTT. It specifies CASSQEAAPPGTDTQYF.

This clone showed up just once. The chain carries TRBV28 and TRBJ2-5; no definite D call. The CDR3 consists of 13 residues. V dropped 3 bases and J dropped 5 bases, with 10 bases sitting between them. Germline V gene sequence: CDR1 MDHEN, CDR2 SYDVKM. CDR3 DNA: TGTGCCAGCAGTTTGTACCAGCCGGAGACCCAGTACTTC. Translation gives CASSLYQPETQYF.

The chain combines TRBV7-9 with TRBJ2-5; 15 bases match TRBD2. CDR1 is SEHNR and CDR2 is FQNEAQ in the germline V gene (reference sequence). The trim removed 5 bases at V and 4 bases at J, leaving 8 bases unmatched. CDR3 size: 17 residues. As DNA, the CDR3 is TGTGCCAGCAGCCCGAGGACTAGCGGGAGGGAGGGAGAGACCCAGTACTTC. Translated, it gives CASSPRTSGREGETQYF.

V gene TRBV7-2 combines with J gene TRBJ1-2; D is unresolved. Trimming removed 1 base at V and 1 base at J, with 13 bases between. The germline gives CDR1 SGHTA, CDR2 FQGNSA. The CDR3 contains 16 residues. CDR3 in amino acids: CASSLGSGYSNYGYTF. The CDR3 coding sequence is TGTGCCAGCAGCTTAGGGAGTGGGTACAGTAACTATGGCTACACCTTC.

This sequence joins TRBV7-9 and TRBJ2-2; D is perhaps TRBD1 or TRBD2 (5 bases each). Germline V gives CDR1 SEHNR, CDR2 FQNEAQ (reference sequence). This CDR3 spans 15 amino acids. Deletions cut 3 bases from V and 10 bases from J, with 18 bases between. The CDR3 DNA follows: TGTGCCAGCAGCTTGATGTTGAGGGGCTCTTTGGAGCTGTTTTTT. Its translation is CASSLMLRGSLELFF.

In this sample, this clone turned up a few times. The chain links TRBV6-4 to TRBJ2-1; perhaps TRBD2 as D (6 bases). CDR3 length: 15 residues. The germline V and J ends were trimmed by 4 bases and 2 bases, with 12 bases remaining between them. Looked up from germline, CDR1 is MRHNA and CDR2 is SNTAGT. CDR3 in DNA: TGTGCCAGCAGTGTTGGCGGGGAACCCTACAATGAGCAGTTCTTC. Residues: CASSVGGEPYNEQFF.

J is TRBJ2-2 and V is TRBV7-9; 10 bases are a match to TRBD2. This CDR3 region has 18 residues. Trimming removed 5 bases from V and 3 bases from J; junction bases left unmatched: 12. Germline CDR1 is SEHNR and CDR2 is FQNEAQ (reference sequence). The CDR3 DNA reads TGTGCCAGCAGCCCCCTGGGGCTAGCGGGAGTTCACACCGGGGAGCTGTTTTTT. Its protein is CASSPLGLAGVHTGELFF.

This chain connects TRBV25-1 to TRBJ1-1, with 10 bases matching TRBD1. Per the germline V gene, CDR1 is MGHDK and CDR2 is SYGVNS. The CDR3 extends over 15 amino acids. J gave up 5 bases and V 3 bases, and 6 bases lay outside the gene matches. CDR3 sequence: CASSETGGARTEAFF. The CDR3 region has the DNA TGTGCCAGCAGTGAGACAGGGGGCGCAAGGACTGAAGCTTTCTTT.

This clone was observed a few times. The rearrangement links TRBV18 to TRBJ1-1; D might be TRBD1 (5 bases). The germline CDR1 and CDR2 sequences are KGHSH and LQKENI. The CDR3 covers 15 residues. The ends were cut back, 3 bases at V and 2 bases at J, with 13 bases in the middle. The DNA for the CDR3 is TGTGCCAGCTCACCGCGGGTGGGGCCCAACACTGAAGCTTTCTTT. Encoded protein: CASSPRVGPNTEAFF.

The V call is TRBV6-2 or TRBV6-3, the J call TRBJ2-7; D is undetermined. CDR3 length equals 13 residues. Between the trimmed V and J ends, which lost 3 bases and 3 bases, there was a span of 9 bases. Germline lookup yields CDR1 MNHEY and CDR2 SVGEGT. In DNA, the CDR3 is TGTGCCAGCAGTTATACTCGCTACTACGAGCAGTACTTC. Its protein product is CASSYTRYYEQYF.

V and J are TRBV2 and TRBJ1-3; TRBD1 matches at 8 bases. The CDR3 has 15 amino acids. Trimming took 3 bases from V and 4 from J; bases not matched to a gene: 5. CDR1 is SNHLY and CDR2 is FYNNEI in the germline V gene. This CDR3 is CASSDQGAKGNTIYF. In nucleotides, the CDR3 is TGTGCCAGCAGTGACCAGGGGGCGAAAGGAAACACCATATATTTT.

The V gene is TRBV18, the J gene TRBJ1-3; the D is unclear. The CDR3 consists of 15 residues. CDR1 and CDR2 (germline): KGHSH, LQKENI. Trimming took off 3 bases at V and 0 bases at J, with 9 bases between the two ends. This chain's CDR3 is CASSPDGNSGNTIYF. The CDR3 nucleotides are TGTGCCAGCTCACCGGACGGAAACTCTGGAAACACCATATATTTT.

V is TRBV28 and J is TRBJ2-1; D uncertain. Trimming left V 4 bases short and J 7 bases short, with 17 bases between. Looked up from germline, CDR1 is MDHEN and CDR2 is SYDVKM. CDR3 length: 15 residues. The CDR3 DNA follows: TGTGCCAGCAGTTCCCCCCCACGCGGTGCGAATGAGCAGTTCTTC. Encoded protein: CASSSPPRGANEQFF.

The chain has TRBV29-1 and TRBJ2-2; D tentatively fits TRBD1 or TRBD2 (6 bases each). The germline V gene encodes CDR1 SQVTM and CDR2 ANQGSEA. The length of the CDR3 is 13 residues. V lost 4 bases and J lost 7, with 13 bases in between. The CDR3 sequence: CSVAQGGGGELFF. The CDR3 bases are TGCAGCGTTGCACAGGGAGGTGGCGGGGAGCTGTTTTTT.

The sample holds one count of this clone. The chain couples TRBV18 to TRBJ1-1, with D uncertain. Trimming took 3 bases from V and 5 from J, leaving 13 bases between them. This CDR3 is built from 14 residues. Germline lookup yields CDR1 KGHSH and CDR2 LQKENI. The CDR3 here is CASSPLQGMTEAFF. The DNA of the CDR3 is TGTGCCAGCTCACCTCTGCAAGGAATGACTGAAGCTTTCTTT.